This T cell receptor (beta chain) was captured in a study of T cell responses to AZD1222 COVID-19 vaccine. The table came from immunoSEQ multiplex PCR; TCRdb's copy has only in-frame clones and leaves some out. This table holds 130,000 to 150,000 clones, approximately 94% found once. Study-level findings and limits: Compared with day 0, the breadth and depth of the Spike-specific TCR repertoire rose significantly after two doses of AZD1222.

V trimming: 0 bases; J trimming: 3 bases; junction bases outside the gene matches: 9. CDR1 SGHDN and CDR2 FVKESK come from the germline V gene. The CDR3 is made up of 17 amino acids. This clone was seen just once. The antigen is unknown. The origin of this receptor is an adult in good health. Sequencing was performed on peripheral blood, taken on day 0 of AZD1222 vaccination. The chain uses TRBV14 and TRBJ2-7, with 9 bases matching TRBD1. CDR3 amino acids: CASSQDPLATGGYEQYF. CDR3 DNA sequence: TGTGCCAGCAGCCAAGATCCCCTCGCGACAGGGGGCTACGAGCAGTACTTC.